Below, one T cell receptor beta chain is given with its context. The record originates from a study of blood T cell repertoires in COVID-19. Turning to the study itself: Specimens from acute and convalescent COVID-19 originated in the United States, Italy and Spain.

Germline trimming cut 1 base from V and 9 bases from J; bases unmatched to any gene: 10. CDR1 is SGHVS, CDR2 FQNEAQ, per germline. This CDR3 is 17 amino acids long. Data came from immunoSEQ multiplex PCR; TCRdb stores just in-frame clones and leaves some out. The sample records 50,000 to 65,000 clones, roughly 71% being singletons. The chain is built from TRBV7-8 and TRBJ2-1; 12 bases align to TRBD2. The sample was peripheral blood. The clonotype was recovered from an elderly woman with acute or convalescent COVID-19. The CDR3 sequence is CASSLEDRLAGEGEQFF. In DNA form, the CDR3 reads TGTGCCAGCAGCTTAGAGGATAGACTAGCGGGAGAGGGTGAGCAGTTCTTC.